The clone carrying this TCR beta chain turned up a few times. The target antigen is unknown. CDR3 length: 11 amino acids. Trimming removed 8 bases at V and 3 bases at J, with 7 bases between. Germline CDR1 is MNHEY and CDR2 is SVGAGI. Researchers prepared the TCRbeta library using unique molecular identifiers, the study reports. MiXCR, run by TCRdb on the PCR reads, gives a single entry per CDR3 protein. The sample holds 120,000 to 150,000 distinct CDR3 sequences, 8% to 10% seen once. The data belong to a study of T-cell reconstitution after alpha-beta-depleted transplantation in children. Study results and caveats: Some patients' high day-60 TCRbeta diversity was traced to surviving recipient T cells and thymic progenitors. Several hundred expanded graft clones reportedly were the source of alpha-beta T cells about two months after transplant. At one year after transplant, newly produced T cells mostly accounted for T-cell counts and diversity.

Sequenced here: PBMCs, mostly from graft donor cells, sampled 180 days after TCRalphabeta/CD19-depleted stem cell transplant. The sequence was collected from a female patient aged 2-9 years who had a stem cell transplant for congenital amegakaryocytic thrombocytopenia, so the T cells may come from the graft donor. The chain carries TRBV6-5 and TRBJ1-1; D is ambiguous. The CDR3: CASRRDTEAFF. CDR3 sequence (DNA): TGTGCCAGCCGAAGGGACACTGAAGCTTTCTTT.